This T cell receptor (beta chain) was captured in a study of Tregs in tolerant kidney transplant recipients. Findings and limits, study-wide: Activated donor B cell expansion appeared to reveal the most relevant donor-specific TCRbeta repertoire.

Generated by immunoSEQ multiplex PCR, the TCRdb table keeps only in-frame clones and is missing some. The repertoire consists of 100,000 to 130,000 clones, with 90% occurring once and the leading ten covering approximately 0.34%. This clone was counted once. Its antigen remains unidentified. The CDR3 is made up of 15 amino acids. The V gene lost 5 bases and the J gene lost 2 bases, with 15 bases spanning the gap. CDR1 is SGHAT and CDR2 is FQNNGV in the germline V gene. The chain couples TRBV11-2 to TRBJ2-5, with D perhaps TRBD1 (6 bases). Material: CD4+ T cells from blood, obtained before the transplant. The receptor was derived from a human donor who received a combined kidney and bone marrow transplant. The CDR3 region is CASSHPDRSQETQYF. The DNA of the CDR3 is TGTGCCAGCAGCCACCCCGACAGGTCTCAAGAGACCCAGTACTTC.